This TCR beta chain was obtained from a study of OX40 agonist ivuxolimab in advanced cancers. Study-wide context: Ivuxolimab, an antibody that agonizes OX40 (CD134), was administered to the patients. The group had a mean age of roughly 56 years, ranged from 23 to 79, and was 82.7% male.

Produced via immunoSEQ multiplex PCR; TCRdb's table is partial and in-frame only. The repertoire consists of about 75,000 clones, with 80% to 90% occurring once and the leading ten covering 15% to 20%. General observations from the study: A proportion of nonresponders additionally exhibited low normalized T-cell clonal expansion.

Germline values: CDR1 ENHRY, CDR2 SYGVKD. The CDR3 contains 13 residues. V shed 6 bases and J shed 0 bases, with 8 bases lying between them. It was autoimmune disease history or systemic immunosuppression that excluded patients. Concerning this clone itself: Its antigen remains unknown.

The clonotype was recovered from an adult with an advanced solid tumor such as melanoma, head and neck, liver or kidney cancer. The chain carries TRBV10-3 and TRBJ2-5; D is unresolved. The sequencing used CD4+ or CD8+ T cells sorted from blood, collected in a trial of the OX40 agonist ivuxolimab. The CDR3 region is CAIREANQETQYF. The CDR3 nucleotides read TGTGCCATCAGAGAGGCAAACCAAGAGACCCAGTACTTC.